This T cell receptor (beta chain) is drawn from a study of vaccination effects on CD4 cells after COVID-19. Overall study findings and caveats: Relatively few convalescent patients took part in the study, which had no early post-infection timepoints.

Using viral peptide pools, the ViraFEST assay grew out antigen-specific CD4+ T cells prior to sequencing. When about ten days of culture had elapsed, CD4+ T cells were isolated. Vaccination of participants consisted of two doses of either the BNT162b2 or mRNA-1273 vaccine. This clone was observed a single time. Its antigen is still unknown. Sequencing was performed with immunoSEQ multiplex PCR; in TCRdb, only in-frame clones are kept and a portion is missing. The sample shows under 40,000 clones, 72% of them seen only once. Germline V gene lookup returns CDR1 LNHDA and CDR2 SQIVND (reference sequence). CDR3 size: 17 residues. V lost 6 bases to trimming and J lost 9 bases; unmatched junction nucleotides: 16.

The genes are TRBV19 and TRBJ1-6; 8 positions agree with TRBD1. The TCR comes from a human donor who received a COVID-19 vaccine. Sequenced here: CD4+ T cells from PBMCs cultured with HCoV-229E spike peptides, sampled after COVID-19 vaccination. Written as DNA, the CDR3 is TGTGCCAGTAGCACCGCTGACTGGTGGACAGGGCGTTCACCCCTCCACTTT. Its translation is CASSTADWWTGRSPLHF.